Below, 23 T cell receptor beta chains from the same sample are listed, as sequenced in a study of spatial heterogeneity in lung cancer. As to time point: sample taken at primary tumor resection. No cell sorting; template was whole RNA from tumor, lung tissue or PBMC. TCRdb called the 5' RACE reads again in MiXCR, with one record for every CDR3 protein. The profile shows some 25,000 distinct CDR3 sequences, roughly 13% of them singletons. The source was PBMCs, collected at surgery. The source of these receptors is a female donor with early-stage non-small cell lung cancer.

This chain connects TRBV9 to TRBJ1-1; 7 positions agree with TRBD1. CDR1 is SGDLS and CDR2 is YYNGEE in the germline V gene. V trimming: 0 bases; J trimming: 4 bases; junction bases outside the gene matches: 6. The CDR3 runs 15 residues. The CDR3 loop is CASSVGGGGPTEAFF. Here the CDR3 DNA reads TGTGCCAGCAGCGTAGGTGGAGGGGGCCCCACTGAAGCTTTCTTT.

J is TRBJ1-1 and V is TRBV6-2 or TRBV6-3; D uncertain. CDR1 is MNHEY and CDR2 is SVGEGT in the germline V gene. The V end lost 4 bases, the J end lost 4 bases, and 7 bases lay between the germline ends. The CDR3 has 12 residues. The CDR3 sequence: CASSLKSTEAFF. The DNA of the CDR3 is TGTGCCAGCAGTTTAAAGAGCACTGAAGCTTTCTTT.

This clonotype has more than one count but fewer than ten. V usage is TRBV15 and J usage is TRBJ1-3, with D unresolved. The germline gives CDR1 LNHNV, CDR2 YYDKDF (reference sequence). The germline V and J ends were trimmed by 0 bases and 0 bases, with 6 bases remaining between them. The CDR3 sequence is 15 residues long. DNA of the CDR3: TGTGCCACCAGCAGAGATACAAGCTCTGGAAACACCATATATTTT. Its protein is CATSRDTSSGNTIYF.

This clonotype was observed a few times. The rearrangement uses TRBV20-1 and TRBJ2-7; D is unresolved. CDR1 is DFQATT, CDR2 SNEGSKA, per germline (reference sequence). The CDR3 is 11 residues long. V lost 3 bases and J 3 bases, leaving 6 bases between the germline ends. The CDR3 loop is CSASPIYEQYF. As DNA, the CDR3 is TGCAGTGCTAGTCCGATCTACGAGCAGTACTTC.

This clonotype was found a few times. The J gene is TRBJ1-1, the V gene TRBV3-1, with no clear D. The CDR3 is 15 residues long. The germline CDR1 and CDR2 sequences are LGHDT and YNNKEL (reference sequence). V was clipped by 4 bases and J by 6 bases, with 18 bases between them. For the CDR3, the DNA is TGTGCCAGCAGCCCCTCGGGTGGGCAAAAATCTGAAGCTTTCTTT. Translation gives CASSPSGGQKSEAFF.

This clonotype was recorded at least ten times. The V gene is TRBV28, the J gene TRBJ2-3; TRBD2 aligns across 8 bases. Germline CDR1 and CDR2: MDHEN and SYDVKM. This CDR3 is built from 17 residues. V lost 1 base to trimming and J lost 8 bases; unmatched junction nucleotides: 14. The CDR3 DNA follows: TGTGCCAGCAGTTTATCCTCCCCGGCTAGCGGGTACGGTACGCAGTATTTT. It translates to CASSLSSPASGYGTQYF.

The chain recombines TRBV12-3 or TRBV12-4 with TRBJ2-7; D uncertain. The CDR3 loop spans 16 amino acids. The V end lost 6 bases, the J end lost 1 base, and 19 bases lay between the germline ends. This CDR3 reads CASSTSSGPRSYEQYF. The CDR3 DNA sequence: TGTGCCAGCAGCACTTCCTCTGGCCCTCGATCCTACGAGCAGTACTTC.

This clonotype was counted at least ten times. V usage is TRBV18 and J usage is TRBJ1-2; D call uncertain. The germline V gene encodes CDR1 KGHSH and CDR2 LQKENI. V was trimmed by 0 bases and J by 5 bases, leaving 7 bases between them. This CDR3 region has 13 residues. In DNA form, the CDR3 reads TGTGCCAGCTCACCACCTGGGGTATATGGCTACACCTTC. It specifies CASSPPGVYGYTF. Full variable domain (remainder filled in from reference TRBV18 and TRBJ1-2): NAGVMQNPRHLVRRRGQEARLRCSPMKGHSHVYWYRQLPEEGLKFMVYLQKENIIDESGMPKERFSAEFPKEGPSILRIQQVVRGDSAAYFCASSPPGVYGYTFGSGTRLTVV.

The V call is TRBV4-3, the J call TRBJ1-3; TRBD1 is a possible D gene (5 bases). CDR1 is LGHNA, CDR2 YSLEER, per germline. CDR3 length: 16 amino acids. Trimming took off 1 base at V and 4 bases at J, with 14 bases between the two ends. CDR3 protein: CASSQGVTEPGNTIYF. Here the CDR3 DNA reads TGCGCCAGCAGCCAAGGGGTGACAGAGCCAGGAAACACCATATATTTT.

V is TRBV18 and J is TRBJ1-2; 7 bases are a match to TRBD1. CDR1 KGHSH and CDR2 LQKENI come from the germline V gene. This CDR3 is 15 amino acids long. The ends lost 0 bases at V and 4 bases at J; junction bases unmatched: 5. The CDR3 protein is CASSPPKRDSYGYTF. The CDR3 coding sequence is TGTGCCAGCTCACCACCGAAGCGGGACAGCTATGGCTACACCTTC.

This clonotype was counted many times. The chain is built from TRBV28 and TRBJ2-3; perhaps TRBD2 as D (5 bases). The CDR3 contains 14 residues. CDR1 and CDR2 (germline): MDHEN, SYDVKM. The V gene lost 5 bases and the J gene lost 6 bases, with 15 bases spanning the gap. The CDR3 spells CASSPGILRDTQYF. CDR3 sequence (DNA): TGTGCCAGCAGTCCCGGGATCCTTAGGGATACGCAGTATTTT.

In this sample, this clonotype turned up many times. V and J are TRBV4-2 and TRBJ2-2; TRBD2 aligns across 8 bases. The CDR3 contains 16 residues. Trimming took 7 bases from V and 4 from J; bases not matched to a gene: 11. Germline V gene data show CDR1 as LGHNA and CDR2 as YNFKEQ. The CDR3 DNA reads as TGTGCCAGCAACCTCGGTGTGGCGGGGGGCACCGGGGAGCTGTTTTTT. Amino acid sequence: CASNLGVAGGTGELFF.

This clonotype has at least ten counts. This chain connects TRBV29-1 to TRBJ2-3; D is unclear. The germline V and J ends were trimmed by 7 bases and 0 bases, with 20 bases remaining between them. There are 16 residues in the CDR3. Germline values: CDR1 SQVTM, CDR2 ANQGSEA. The CDR3 DNA sequence: TGCAGCGCCCGTGCGGACGCTTCACCTAGCACAGATACGCAGTATTTT. It encodes CSARADASPSTDTQYF.

This clonotype was seen ten or more times. CDR3 sequence reads: CASSLWGSADTQYF. DNA for the CDR3: TGTGCCAGCAGCTTATGGGGGTCTGCAGATACGCAGTATTTT. The chain is built from TRBV7-9 and TRBJ2-3, with D possibly being TRBD1 or TRBD2 (5 bases each). Trimming pared 2 bases from V and 4 bases from J, leaving 10 bases between. Looked up from germline, CDR1 is SEHNR and CDR2 is FQNEAQ (reference sequence). This CDR3 has 14 amino acids.

This clonotype was seen at least ten times. The CDR3 DNA follows: TGTGCCAGCAGCGAACAACAGGCCAACACTGAAGCTTTCTTT. Translating gives CASSEQQANTEAFF. The chain carries TRBV7-2 and TRBJ1-1; tentative D call: TRBD1 (5 bases). Germline lookup yields CDR1 SGHTA and CDR2 FQGNSA. This CDR3 comprises 14 residues. Trimming removed 5 bases from V and 2 bases from J, with 12 bases in between.

For this clonotype: A clone one base away is much larger, so this may be a read error. This chain connects TRBV7-2 to TRBJ2-7; D is ambiguous. This CDR3 is 11 amino acids long. Per the germline V gene, CDR1 is SGHTA and CDR2 is FQGNSA. CDR3 coding DNA: TGTGCCAGCAGCTTAGCCTACGAGCAGCACGTC. Its translation: CASSLAYEQHV.

This clonotype was seen more than once but under ten times. This chain uses TRBV28 with TRBJ2-7; D call uncertain. Trimming cost V 6 bases and J 0 bases, with 9 bases left between them. CDR3 length: 13 amino acids. Germline V gene data show CDR1 as MDHEN and CDR2 as SYDVKM. The CDR3 loop is CASSDLSSYEQYF. CDR3 nucleotides: TGTGCCAGCAGCGACTTGAGCTCCTACGAGCAGTACTTC.

In this sample, this clonotype turned up many times. The chain carries TRBV28 and TRBJ2-6; the D gene could be TRBD1 or TRBD2 (5 bases each). This CDR3 region has 16 residues. CDR1 is MDHEN, CDR2 SYDVKM, per germline. V lost 3 bases to trimming and J lost 0 bases, with 9 bases between them. The DNA of the CDR3 is TGTGCCAGCAGTTTGATGAGGGGCTCTGGGGCCAACGTCCTGACTTTC. It encodes CASSLMRGSGANVLTF. Filled out from reference TRBV28 and TRBJ2-6, the complete variable domain reads DVKVTQSSRYLVKRTGEKVFLECVQDMDHENMFWYRQDPGLGLRLIYFSYDVKMKEKGDIPEGYSVSREKKERFSLILESASTNQTSMYLCASSLMRGSGANVLTFGAGSRLTVL.

The count of this clonotype is one. A clone one base away is much larger, so this may be a read error. This chain links TRBV28 with TRBJ2-1, with D possibly being TRBD1 or TRBD2 (5 bases each). The CDR3 consists of 14 residues. Germline V CDR1 and CDR2: MDHEN, SYDVKM. The DNA for the CDR3 is TGTGCCAGCAGTTTTGGGACGTCCTACAATAAGCAGTTCTTC. Translating it yields CASSFGTSYNKQFF.

This clonotype turned up a few times. The chain is built from TRBV28 and TRBJ2-7, with D perhaps TRBD1 or TRBD2 (6 bases each). Germline V lookup: CDR1 MDHEN, CDR2 SYDVKM. The V end was cut by 7 bases, the J end by 4 bases, with 17 bases between. The CDR3 spans 14 residues. CDR3 DNA sequence: TGTGCCAGCACCTCCGTCGCGGGGACATACGAGCAGTACTTC. Translated: CASTSVAGTYEQYF.

This clonotype appeared a few times. The chain recombines TRBV2 with TRBJ2-7, with 8 positions matching TRBD1. V dropped 5 bases and J dropped 6; count of bases not matched to a gene: 3. Germline loops: CDR1 SNHLY, CDR2 FYNNEI. This CDR3 comprises 12 residues. This CDR3 is CASSLTGAEQYF. Here the CDR3 DNA reads TGTGCCAGCAGTCTGACAGGGGCCGAGCAGTACTTC. Complete variable domain (other parts from reference TRBV2 and TRBJ2-7): EPEVTQTPSHQVTQMGQEVILRCVPISNHLYFYWYRQILGQKVEFLVSFYNNEISEKSEIFDDQFSVERPDGSNFTLKIRSTKLEDSAMYFCASSLTGAEQYFGPGTRLTVT.

This clonotype was counted at least ten times. V gene TRBV20-1 combines with J gene TRBJ2-3; 12 bases are shared with TRBD2. The J segment lost 6 bases and the V segment lost 6 bases, leaving 13 bases of the junction unmatched. The CDR3 is 16 residues long. Germline CDR1 DFQATT, CDR2 SNEGSKA (reference sequence). The CDR3 is CSAAETSGGRGDTQYF. The CDR3 nucleotides read TGCAGTGCCGCAGAGACTAGCGGGGGTCGAGGGGATACGCAGTATTTT.

This clonotype was picked up a small number of times. The chain has TRBV9 and TRBJ2-1; D may be TRBD1 or TRBD2 (5 bases each). The CDR3 consists of 11 residues. Trimming removed 3 bases at V and 9 bases at J, with 7 bases between. The germline V gene encodes CDR1 SGDLS and CDR2 YYNGEE. This chain's CDR3 is CASSAGTEQFF. CDR3 nucleotides: TGTGCCAGCAGCGCCGGGACTGAGCAGTTCTTC.